Presented here are 8 T cell receptor beta chains from one specimen sequenced in a study of T-cell memory formation after mild COVID-19. TCRdb re-called the 5' RACE reads with MiXCR, one entry per CDR3 protein. Of hundreds of thousands of distinct CDR3 sequences in the sample, approximately 14% were seen once. Sequenced input: PBMCs or a T cell subset sorted from them (not recorded which). These receptor sequences come from a man in his late teens or twenties who had mild COVID-19 (a few samples of this study predate the infection). Cell type and time point are not known.

This clonotype was recorded a few times. This chain connects TRBV6-2 or TRBV6-3 to TRBJ2-7; 7 positions agree with TRBD1. Germline CDR1 MNHEY, CDR2 SVGEGT. The length of the CDR3 is 15 residues. V gave up 8 bases and J gave up 2 bases; unmatched junction bases: 12. CDR3 sequence: CASSEGASHPYEQYF. The CDR3 nucleotides read TGTGCCAGCTCCGAGGGGGCATCCCACCCCTACGAGCAGTACTTC.

This clonotype was observed many times. The chain carries TRBV28 and TRBJ1-2; D may be TRBD1 (6 bases). Germline CDR1 reads MDHEN; CDR2 reads SYDVKM. This CDR3 has 14 residues. V was trimmed by 6 bases and J by 5 bases, leaving 16 bases between them. This chain's CDR3 is CASRYMGTLYGYTF. For the CDR3, the DNA is TGTGCCAGCAGATATATGGGGACACTTTATGGCTACACCTTC.

The genes are TRBV29-1 and TRBJ2-5, with 7 nucleotides matching TRBD1. The germline CDR1 and CDR2 sequences are SQVTM and ANQGSEA. The J segment lost 5 bases and the V segment lost 4 bases, leaving 10 bases of the junction unmatched. The CDR3 length is 14 residues. DNA of the CDR3: TGCAGCGTTGTAGGGGGCAAAGTCGGGGAGACCCAGTACTTC. Amino acids: CSVVGGKVGETQYF.

The CDR3 DNA is TGTGCCAGCAGCCCCAGGACAGGGCATATTAATGAGCAGTTCTTC. Encoded protein: CASSPRTGHINEQFF. This rearrangement joins TRBV7-9 to TRBJ2-1; TRBD1 matches at 8 bases. CDR1 and CDR2 from the germline V gene are SEHNR and FQNEAQ (reference sequence). The CDR3 loop spans 15 amino acids. Losses at the gene ends were 5 bases for V and 7 bases for J; bases not matched to a gene: 10.

This clonotype was found a few times. The chain couples TRBV7-9 to TRBJ1-1, with D perhaps matching TRBD1 (5 bases). V dropped 5 bases and J dropped 8 bases, with 12 bases sitting between them. The CDR3 is 12 residues long. CDR1 is SEHNR and CDR2 is FQNEAQ in the germline V gene (reference sequence). The CDR3 DNA reads as TGTGCCAGCAGCGGGATCCAGGGAGAAGCTTTCTTT. This translates into CASSGIQGEAFF. Using reference TRBV7-9 and TRBJ1-1 for the parts outside the CDR3, the full variable domain is DTGVSQNPRHKITKRGQNVTFRCDPISEHNRLYWYRQTLGQGPEFLTYFQNEAQLEKSRLLSDRFSAERPKGSFSTLEIQRTEQGDSAMYLCASSGIQGEAFFGQGTRLTVV.

This clonotype was picked up a small number of times. The chain carries TRBV4-2 and TRBJ2-3; 8 nucleotides line up with TRBD1. V was pared by 1 base and J by 2 bases, with 5 bases of the junction left unmatched. The CDR3 runs to 16 residues. From germline, CDR1 is LGHNA and CDR2 YNFKEQ. CDR3 region: CASSQVQGQDTDTQYF. For the CDR3, the DNA is TGTGCCAGCAGCCAAGTACAGGGACAGGACACAGATACGCAGTATTTT.

This clonotype has only a few counts. The chain recombines TRBV4-1 with TRBJ1-2; D is perhaps TRBD1 (6 bases). Germline V gene sequence: CDR1 MGHRA, CDR2 YSYEKL. V was clipped by 3 bases and J by 4 bases, with 18 bases between them. The CDR3 extends over 16 amino acids. The CDR3 region has the DNA TGCGCCAGCAGCCAGGCCCAGGGGTTCTGGGGCTATGGCTACACCTTC. The encoded protein is CASSQAQGFWGYGYTF.

V usage is TRBV10-3 and J usage is TRBJ2-1; 7 bases fit TRBD1. The CDR3 runs 18 residues. The germline V gene encodes CDR1 ENHRY and CDR2 SYGVKD. The trim removed 6 bases at V and 5 bases at J, leaving 19 bases unmatched. CDR3 sequence (DNA): TGTGCCATCAGGAACACCGGCTCTCGACAGGGAATCAACAATGAGCAGTTCTTC. Translating gives CAIRNTGSRQGINNEQFF.